This T cell receptor beta chain derives from a study of blood T cell repertoires in COVID-19. Study information: PBMCs, B-cell-depleted T cells, or T cells provided the cDNA or gDNA that made up the material.

In the authors' workflow: Reference gene primers were amplified, and this amplification served to estimate nucleated cell counts. TCRdb's table, derived via immunoSEQ multiplex PCR, lists solely in-frame clones and lacks some. The V and J calls and clone size are taken from that table; D and trimming were inferred from the DNA. The data hold roughly 200,000 clones, with around nine tenths observed a single time. CDR1 is SGHAT and CDR2 is FQDESV in the germline V gene (reference sequence). This CDR3 is built from 15 residues. The J segment lost 1 base and the V segment lost 5 bases, leaving 6 bases of the junction unmatched.

The source material was peripheral blood. The clonotype comes from a man aged 18 to 29 with active or convalescent COVID-19. The gene calls are TRBV11-1 and TRBJ1-1, with 8 bases fitting TRBD1. Here the CDR3 DNA reads TGTGCCAGCAGCCGGAACAGGGGGACGAACACTGAAGCTTTCTTT. Its protein product is CASSRNRGTNTEAFF. The full variable domain, completed using reference TRBV11-1 and TRBJ1-1, is EAEVAQSPRYKITEKSQAVAFWCDPISGHATLYWYRQILGQGPELLVQFQDESVVDDSQLPKDRFSAERLKGVDSTLKIQPAELGDSAMYLCASSRNRGTNTEAFFGQGTRLTVV.